The present TCR beta chain was sequenced within a study of blood T cell repertoires in COVID-19. Study in general: COVID-19 samples, acute and convalescent, were from the United States, Italy and Spain. In each case, the material was cDNA or gDNA derived from T cells, B-cell-depleted T cells, or PBMCs.

Authors' methods: Amplification with reference gene primers provided the estimates of nucleated cell counts. The assay was immunoSEQ multiplex PCR, and TCRdb's table has in-frame clones only and misses some. V and J calls and clone size are given by that table; D and trimming were obtained from the DNA. The sample records over 150,000 clones, about four fifths being singletons. Trimming left V 0 bases short and J 0 bases short, with 11 bases between. Per germline, CDR1 MNHEY and CDR2 SVGAGI. The CDR3 spans 16 residues. Material: peripheral blood. The sequence derives from a man aged 18 to 35 with active or convalescent COVID-19. This chain joins TRBV6-5 and TRBJ1-2; D is perhaps TRBD1 (5 bases). CDR3 sequence reads: CASSYSVQGTNYGYTF. The CDR3 DNA reads as TGTGCCAGCAGTTACTCGGTTCAGGGAACTAACTATGGCTACACCTTC.